Shown below are 6 T cell receptor beta chains from a single sample sequenced in a study of radiotherapy plus CTLA-4 blockade in lung cancer. The assay was immunoSEQ multiplex PCR, and TCRdb's table has in-frame clones only and misses some. The data hold about 87,000 clones, with around 87% observed a single time. Sequencing used peripheral blood, obtained from a patient treated with radiotherapy plus ipilimumab. The receptors stem from a human donor with non-small cell lung cancer that progressed on radiotherapy plus ipilimumab.

The chain links TRBV7-2 to TRBJ1-3; D gene ambiguous. CDR1 and CDR2 from the germline V gene are SGHTA and FQGNSA. The CDR3 length is 12 residues. Deletions cut 4 bases from V and 8 bases from J, with 9 bases between. This CDR3 is CASSSGLHTIYF. The CDR3 DNA sequence: TGTGCCAGCAGCTCCGGCCTACACACCATATATTTT.

Written as DNA, the CDR3 is TGTGCCAGCAGCGATGGAGGTGGTCAGCCCCAGCATTTT. Translated, it gives CASSDGGGQPQHF. This chain connects TRBV5-4 to TRBJ1-5, with D hard to call. Trimming pared 4 bases from V and 6 bases from J, leaving 11 bases between. Germline CDR1 and CDR2: SGHNT and YYREEE (reference sequence). This CDR3 has 13 amino acids.

The chain uses TRBV7-2 and TRBJ2-3, with D possibly called TRBD1 or TRBD2 (6 bases each). The V gene's germline CDR1 is SGHTA and CDR2 FQGNSA. CDR3 length: 14 residues. V was pared by 1 base and J by 4 bases, with 9 bases between. CDR3 sequence: CASSLDGGPDTQYF. The DNA of the CDR3 is TGTGCCAGCAGCTTAGATGGGGGGCCAGATACGCAGTATTTT.

The sample holds a few counts of this clone. The chain joins TRBV19 to TRBJ1-3; TRBD1 might be the D (5 bases). CDR3 size: 15 residues. V lost 6 bases and J 0 bases, leaving 12 bases between the germline ends. CDR1 LNHDA and CDR2 SQIVND come from the germline V gene (reference sequence). The CDR3 loop reads CASRAGQISGNTIYF. CDR3 DNA sequence: TGTGCCAGTAGGGCAGGGCAGATCTCTGGAAACACCATATATTTT.

The chain carries TRBV25-1 and TRBJ2-7; a possible D gene is TRBD1 (5 bases). Trimming left V 1 base short and J 6 bases short, with 13 bases between. CDR1 and CDR2 (germline): MGHDK, SYGVNS. This CDR3 has 14 residues. CDR3 DNA sequence: TGTGCCAGCAGTGAATCTGGGGCAGGGTTCGAGCAGTACTTC. This gives the protein CASSESGAGFEQYF.

V gene TRBV14 combines with J gene TRBJ2-1, with TRBD2 matching over 7 bases. Germline-derived CDR1 and CDR2 are SGHDN and FVKESK. V lost 4 bases, J lost 6 bases, and 6 bases stayed unmatched. There are 14 residues in the CDR3. DNA for the CDR3: TGTGCCAGCAGCCCCCGGGGAGGGCCCAATGAGCAGTTCTTC. Its translation: CASSPRGGPNEQFF.